The present TCR beta chain was sequenced within a study of ipilimumab plus nivolumab after autologous stem cell transplantation. This table comes from immunoSEQ multiplex PCR, and its TCRdb copy is limited to in-frame clones, with some not included. The table has fewer than 85,000 clones, 83% seen once; the top ten hold less than 2.5%. V lost 0 bases to trimming and J lost 7 bases, with 12 bases between them. CDR1 MGHRA and CDR2 YSYEKL come from the germline V gene. The CDR3 loop spans 15 amino acids. The starting material was PBMCs, obtained in a trial of ipilimumab plus nivolumab as post-transplant consolidation. The sequence was obtained from a male donor with diffuse large B-cell lymphoma. This chain joins TRBV4-1 and TRBJ2-2; TRBD2 is a possible D gene (6 bases). In DNA, the CDR3 is TGCGCCAGCAGCCAAGACCTAGCGATTAGCGGGGAGCTGTTTTTT. Amino acid sequence: CASSQDLAISGELFF.